The source of this TCR beta chain is a study of cytomegalovirus exposure and HLA in healthy donors (dated by TCRdb to the late 2010s). At the level of the whole study: An earlier analysis of some 550 of the donors reported more than 250 Gb of sequence data and around 110 million unique TCR beta sequences from about 179 million T cells. An early release that covered fewer than 800 HLA-typed donors contained around 330 gigabases of sequencing data and 85 million to 100 million unique TCR sequences. Of the roughly 400 genotyped donors, roughly 85% fell in the genetic ancestry cluster associated with self-reported Caucasian donors. The study was designed to test whether signatures of past pathogen exposure could be identified by cataloging public T cell receptors. The T cell repertoires of several hundred subjects were profiled by immunosequencing and related to cytomegalovirus serostatus. In addition to the first cohort of about 650 subjects, a separate validation cohort of under 150 different subjects was used. The study combined high-throughput TCR immunosequencing, statistical association of individual TCRs with disease status, and machine learning to predict cytomegalovirus infection status. To study patterns of TCR occurrence, a later analysis re-analyzed previously published TCR beta repertoires from hundreds of donors and added high-resolution HLA genotyping. The later analysis used no new phenotypic data to find candidate immune exposures, relying instead on TCR beta sequences and their occurrence across donors. An earlier analysis of 587 of the donors applied high-throughput TCR beta sequencing to assess whether each TCR beta V gene segment acted as functional or pseudogenic. Donor age, sex, ethnicity and CMV serostatus were compiled alongside the repertoire data. A later genetic analysis used genome-wide SNP genotypes for about 65% of the 666 donors, treating that subset as a discovery cohort. Every repertoire in the discovery cohort had been generated on one and the same sequencing platform. Class I and class II HLA loci were covered by the typing at four-digit resolution. Typing coverage differed by locus: A, B, C, DRB1 and DQB1 were typed in about 629-640 donors, DQA1 in 522, DPA1 in approximately 610, and DPB1 in just under 480. Several DR-DQ haplotypes were handled as single units for association and clustering because linkage in the cohort was strong. On average, 235,054 unique TCR beta nucleotide sequences were sequenced per donor among 398 genotyped donors of the cohort, with roughly 19% of those sequences being non-productive.

To note about this clone: What antigen it recognizes has not been identified. No much larger clone exists at a distance of one base, and base qualities are not known.

Beyond this particular receptor, the publication reports: CMV serostatus was the only immune exposure information available for the cohort. This cohort had only TCR beta chains sequenced, and the lack of alpha or paired-chain data limited which features could be detected. According to a later analysis, TCR association rates differed among HLA loci, with DRB1 alleles showing the most associated TCRs and HLA-C alleles showing the fewest. In a later analysis, some 18,000 TCR beta sequences were associated with specific HLA alleles at a false discovery rate of 0.05. Linkage disequilibrium might explain the correlated functional status among segregating V segments, but an unknown experimental factor could not be ruled out. Most TCR sequences were seen in very few donors, while some public TCRs were found in many individuals. The presence/absence analyses assumed that sequencing depth was roughly uniform across donors, and that assumption may not be true. Because counts were too low, about 15 rarely observed V segments, including chromosome 9 orphons, were left out of the earlier analysis of approximately 500 of the donors. A further reported finding was that TCR beta sequences accurately predicted the HLA-A and HLA-B alleles for most subjects in the first cohort. A later genetic analysis reported fewer N-insertions in productive TCRs among donors in an Asian-associated ancestry cluster than the roughly 720-donor mean. The authors suggested that the approach could potentially be generalized to other disease states and immunological phenotypes. V-gene and J-gene trimming of TCR beta chains was associated with a missense DCLRE1C variant in a later genetic analysis, and the association was replicated in an independent cohort. According to a later analysis, parvovirus B19, influenza, CMV and Epstein-Barr virus appeared linked to several top co-occurrence clusters. Because the 87-base-pair reads could not distinguish some IMGT-functional V segments, including TRBV6-2 and TRBV6-3, those segments were excluded. In the study, 150 to 200 TCR beta chains were listed as associated with cytomegalovirus. Three of the identified cytomegalovirus-associated TCR beta chains were confirmed in vitro to be specific for cytomegalovirus antigens. When HLA alleles, especially DR and DQ, strongly co-occurred, attributing TCR associations to individual alleles was difficult. In an earlier analysis of over 550 of the donors, most TCR beta V segments were observed in productive rearrangements about 87% or about 30% of the time, broadly matching IMGT annotations. Compared with equally common non-associated chains, HLA-associated TCR beta chains in a later analysis were more clonally expanded and had lower generation probabilities. Most CMV-associated TCR beta chains appeared to be HLA-restricted in a later analysis, and the HLA associations seemed to be driven largely by CMV exposure. A group of highly shared sequence variants was considered likely to be a technical artifact of the sequencing pipeline. Cytomegalovirus status was reported to be diagnosed by the classifier with high specificity and sensitivity in both the original and validation cohorts. HLA typing was unavailable for some donors at each locus, so association tests used only the typed subset.

The receptor library was made with the immunoSEQ multiplex PCR assay. The multiplex PCR relied on a mix of 60 forward primers for TCR Vbeta segments and 13 reverse primers for TCR Jbeta segments. The CDR3 region of rearranged TCR beta genes was amplified from genomic DNA with a multiplex PCR assay. The amplified TCR beta libraries were sequenced on the Illumina HiSeq System as 87-base-pair reads. For the original study's pipeline: Across the 600 to 700 repertoires, a later analysis counted tens of millions of unique TCR beta chains, 9 million to 14 million of which were shared by at least two donors. A nearest-neighbor algorithm error-corrected the raw reads and collapsed the reads into unique sequences, merging closely related sequences to remove PCR and sequencing errors. CDR3 sequences were aligned to IMGT reference sequences to assign V, D and J gene segments. For a sequence to be retained, a match of at least six nucleotides was required to both a V gene segment and a J gene segment. A rearrangement counted as productive if the CDR3 had no stop codons and remained in frame with V and J, and every other rearrangement counted as non-productive. CDR3 was defined by IMGT convention, running from the second conserved V-encoded cysteine to the conserved J-encoded phenylalanine. In an earlier analysis of around 640 of the donors, sequences lacking an unambiguous match to a single V gene segment were excluded. In an earlier analysis of around 600 of the donors, V segments were called functional above 56.7% productive rearrangements and were called segregating when the between-donor standard deviation exceeded 5%. To diagnose cytomegalovirus status from the catalog of TCR beta chain sequences, a statistical classification framework was built. A later analysis assigned V and J genes by comparing TCR nucleotide sequences with IMGT/GENE-DB human TR gene sequences. In a later analysis, CDR3 sequences and most-parsimonious VDJ recombination scenarios were assigned using the TCRdist pipeline. In a later analysis, each TCR beta chain was defined by its CDR3 amino acid sequence together with its V-gene family, and reads lacking a unique V-gene family were excluded. In a later analysis, approximately 590 highly shared, low-generation-probability nucleotide sequences were removed to address suspected cross-contamination and a sequencing artifact. For each public chain, a later analysis derived a clonal expansion index from normalized ranks of inferred template counts within each repertoire. A later analysis computed generation probabilities with a VDJ recombination model fitted to out-of-frame rearrangements, and checked the results against IGoR. Hypergeometric tests were used in a later analysis to score TCR-TCR, TCR-HLA and TCR-CMV co-occurrence, with a repertoire-size bias correction applied to the TCR pairs. False discovery rates were estimated in a later analysis by permuting HLA or CMV assignments 20 times. In a later analysis, co-occurring TCRs were grouped using DBSCAN, with TCRdist sequence similarity added in when clustering inside HLA-allele-positive subsets. Repertoires with fewer than 30,000 or more than 120,000 public chains, plus five repertoires with anomalous nucleotide sharing, were excluded from co-occurrence clustering. The immuneACCESS repertoire file appears here via TCRdb, limited to in-frame rearrangements. These files lack a portion of the clones; in checked studies, under half of the deficit traces to unresolved V genes, and the cause of the others is not known. The V and J calls and the clone size are those of that table, but D and trimming were determined from the DNA. The sample data list 130,000 to 150,000 clones, and approximately 72% of these were observed just once. The ten largest make up approximately 2% of the sample.

Looking up the germline V gene yields CDR1 ENHRY and CDR2 SYGVKD. Ends trimmed: V by 2 bases, J by 6 bases; bases unmatched to a gene: 11. The CDR3 contains 16 residues, cysteine and phenylalanine counted. Only the CDR3 DNA is retained, 48 bases long and in frame from the first base. The cohort comprised around 690 healthy bone marrow donors. Cohort members were all nominally healthy when sampled, although unrecorded immune exposures were likely present. The donor tested CMV seronegative, placing the donor among the 352 seronegative members of the cohort. Each donor provided a peripheral blood sample, and peripheral blood mononuclear cells were used for TCR beta sequencing. The Qiagen DNeasy Blood Extraction Kit was used to extract genomic DNA from the blood cell samples.

Material for sequencing was PBMCs. The TCR comes from a man aged 35 to 55 in good health and CMV-seronegative. The sequence links TRBV10-3 to TRBJ1-1, and 8 junctional nucleotides match TRBD1. CDR3 protein: CAISEKGVDRASEAFF. The base sequence is TGTGCCATCAGTGAGAAAGGCGTGGACAGGGCATCTGAAGCTTTCTTT.